These T cell receptor beta chains were read from a single sample in a study of post-analysis software for immune sequencing data. TCRdb itself ran the PCR reads through MiXCR, one entry per CDR3 protein. The sample consists of some 800,000 distinct CDR3 sequences, more than 45% of them appearing once. The sequencing sample was made of blood. These receptors all stem from a girl aged 5-17 years with multiple sclerosis. The CDR3 runs from the conserved cysteine through the conserved F or W. Fields, in order: CDR3 DNA, CDR3 protein, D gene, clone size, J gene, V gene. A D gene is named only where the DNA matches it firmly. Rows give clone size only sometimes, using once, few, many, or a class for an expanded clone.

TGCAGCGTTCTAAGGGGAAGATCCCAGCATTTT	CSVLRGRSQHF	.	.	TRBJ1-5	TRBV29-1
TGTGCCATCCGATACTCTGGGGCCAACGTCCTGACTTTC	CAIRYSGANVLTF	.	.	TRBJ2-6	TRBV6-1
TGTGCCGGGAACAGGGGTGGTGAGCAGTTCTTC	CAGNRGGEQFF	TRBD1	.	TRBJ2-1	TRBV30
TGTGCCTGGAGTCGTCAGGGGGGGACTGAAGCTTTCTTT	CAWSRQGGTEAFF	TRBD1	few	TRBJ1-1	TRBV30
TGTGCCAGCAGCAAGGGACAGTCGGCTAATGAAAAACTGTTTTTT	CASSKGQSANEKLFF	TRBD1	.	TRBJ1-4	TRBV7-9
TGTGCCAGCAGCTTGGAGGGGGGGGGACTCCGGCTTGATCACGAGCAGTACTTC	CASSLEGGGLRLDHEQYF	.	once	TRBJ2-7	TRBV5-4
TGCAGTGCTAGAATTGGGGTCGGTAGCGTAACAGATACGCAGTATTTT	CSARIGVGSVTDTQYF	.	few	TRBJ2-3	TRBV20-1
TGCGCCAGCAGCCTACCTAGGGACTATTCCACTAGCACAGATACGCAGTATTTT	CASSLPRDYSTSTDTQYF	TRBD2	few	TRBJ2-3	TRBV5-1
TGTGCCAGCCCCGGGACTAGCGACATCTACGAGCAGTACTTC	CASPGTSDIYEQYF	TRBD2	few	TRBJ2-7	TRBV2
TGTGCCAGCAGTCGGGGCGGTGGGGGGCGCCGGGTGACTGAAGCTTTCTTT	CASSRGGGGRRVTEAFF	.	.	TRBJ1-1	TRBV27
TGCAGTGCTAGAGATTGGGTGGAGACCCAGTACTTC	CSARDWVETQYF	.	.	TRBJ2-5	TRBV20-1
TGTGCCAGCAGCCAACAAGTCGCAGGGATCCTATCCTACGAGCAGTACTTC	CASSQQVAGILSYEQYF	.	few	TRBJ2-7	TRBV3-1
TGTGCCAGCAGCCCCGGGACTAGCGGGTTTGGGTTGAATGAGCAGTTCTTC	CASSPGTSGFGLNEQFF	TRBD2	.	TRBJ2-1	TRBV7-9
TGTGCCAGCAGCCTTCATCCTGAGGGGGGCCTCTACGAGCAGTACTTC	CASSLHPEGGLYEQYF	.	many	TRBJ2-7	TRBV9
TGCAGTGCTAGCCCACCGCTTCCGGGACAGGGGTTGACTGAAGCTTTCTTT	CSASPPLPGQGLTEAFF	TRBD1	.	TRBJ1-1	TRBV20-1
TGTGCCAGCAGTTTTAGGTCCGATTACGAGCAGTACTTC	CASSFRSDYEQYF	.	.	TRBJ2-7	TRBV27
TGTGCCAGCAGCTTAGCGGGGGTCGTACGGGGTCAGCCCCAGCATTTT	CASSLAGVVRGQPQHF	.	.	TRBJ1-5	TRBV7-8
TGCAGTGCTAGAGACCCTTGGACAGATTCCTACGAGCAGTACTTC	CSARDPWTDSYEQYF	.	few	TRBJ2-7	TRBV20-1
TGCGCCAGCAGTGAAGCGAGCAGAGGGGAAAAACTGTTTTTT	CASSEASRGEKLFF	.	.	TRBJ1-4	TRBV10-2
TGTGCCAGCAGCTTGCTAGCGGGAGTAGTGACAGATACGCAGTATTTT	CASSLLAGVVTDTQYF	TRBD2	.	TRBJ2-3	TRBV7-3
TGTGCCAGCAGTGAGCTAGCGGGAGTCGGCACAGATACGCAGTATTTT	CASSELAGVGTDTQYF	TRBD2	.	TRBJ2-3	TRBV2
TGTGCCACCAGTGATTCACAAACGGACCTAGTCACAGATACGCAGTATTTT	CATSDSQTDLVTDTQYF	.	.	TRBJ2-3	TRBV24-1
TGCAGTGCTGGCGACAGGGGTAACTATGGCTACACCTTC	CSAGDRGNYGYTF	TRBD1	.	TRBJ1-2	TRBV20-1